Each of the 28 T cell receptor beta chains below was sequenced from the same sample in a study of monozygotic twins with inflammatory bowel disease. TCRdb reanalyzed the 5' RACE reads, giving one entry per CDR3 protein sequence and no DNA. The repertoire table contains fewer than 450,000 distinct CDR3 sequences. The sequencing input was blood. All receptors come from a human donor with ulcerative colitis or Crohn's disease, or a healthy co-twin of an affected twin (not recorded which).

Here the CDR3 reads CASSPTGFGDKGIQYF. The rearrangement uses TRBV6-2 or TRBV6-3 and TRBJ2-4; no DNA is available, so the TRBD1 call from TCRdb remains unchecked. This CDR3 spans 16 amino acids. The germline V gene encodes CDR1 MNHEY and CDR2 SVGEGT.

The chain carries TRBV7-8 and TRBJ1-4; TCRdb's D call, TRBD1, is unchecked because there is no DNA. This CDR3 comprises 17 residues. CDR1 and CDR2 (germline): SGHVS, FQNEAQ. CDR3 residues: CASSAWDRGRTNEKLFF.

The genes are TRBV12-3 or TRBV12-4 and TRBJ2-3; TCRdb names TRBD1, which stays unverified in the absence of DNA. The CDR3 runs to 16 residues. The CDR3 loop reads CASSLARTASTDTQYF.

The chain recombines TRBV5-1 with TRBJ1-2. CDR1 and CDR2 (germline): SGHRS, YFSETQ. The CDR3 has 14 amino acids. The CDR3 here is CASSFITADYGYTF.

The CDR3: CASSLEMTNYGYTF. V is TRBV7-2 and J is TRBJ1-2. This CDR3 has 14 residues. Germline V gene data show CDR1 as SGHTA and CDR2 as FQGNSA.

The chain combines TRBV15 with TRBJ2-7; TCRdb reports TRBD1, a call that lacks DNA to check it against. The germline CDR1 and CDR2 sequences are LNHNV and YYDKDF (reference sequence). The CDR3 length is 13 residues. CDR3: CATRPTGTYEQYF.

CDR3 amino acids: CSARRLAGGYEQYF. This chain links TRBV20-1 with TRBJ2-7; TCRdb names TRBD2, which stays unverified in the absence of DNA. Germline values: CDR1 DFQATT, CDR2 SNEGSKA (reference sequence). The CDR3 is 14 amino acids.

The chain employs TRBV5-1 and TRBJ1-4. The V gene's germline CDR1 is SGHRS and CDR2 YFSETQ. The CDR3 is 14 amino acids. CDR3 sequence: CASSGGQGGEKLFF. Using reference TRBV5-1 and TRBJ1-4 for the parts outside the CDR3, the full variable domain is KAGVTQTPRYLIKTRGQQVTLSCSPISGHRSVSWYQQTPGQGLQFLFEYFSETQRNKGNFPGRFSGRQFSNSRSEMNVSTLELGDSALYLCASSGGQGGEKLFFGSGTQLSVL.

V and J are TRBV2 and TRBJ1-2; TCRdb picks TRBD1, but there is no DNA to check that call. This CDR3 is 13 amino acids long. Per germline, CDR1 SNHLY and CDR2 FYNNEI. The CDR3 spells CASRGGGNYGYTF.

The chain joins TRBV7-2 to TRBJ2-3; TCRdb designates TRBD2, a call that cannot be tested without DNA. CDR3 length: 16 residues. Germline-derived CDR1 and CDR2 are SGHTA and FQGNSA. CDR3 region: CASSPRRGRSLDTQYF.

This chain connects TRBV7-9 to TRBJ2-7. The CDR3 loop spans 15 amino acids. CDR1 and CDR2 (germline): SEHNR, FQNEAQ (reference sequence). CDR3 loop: CASSPRSGFVYEQYF.

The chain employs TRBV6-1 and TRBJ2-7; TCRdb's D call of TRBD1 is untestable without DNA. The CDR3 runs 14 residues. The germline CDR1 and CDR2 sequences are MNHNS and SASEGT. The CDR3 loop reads CASRNGQGTYEQYF.

CDR3 sequence reads: CASGGGQETQYF. The chain uses TRBV9 and TRBJ2-5; the D call from TCRdb, TRBD1, cannot be confirmed without DNA. Germline CDR1 SGDLS, CDR2 YYNGEE. The CDR3 covers 12 residues.

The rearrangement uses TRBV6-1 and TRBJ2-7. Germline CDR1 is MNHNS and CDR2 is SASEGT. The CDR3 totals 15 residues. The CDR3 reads CASSGRQPLIGEQYF.

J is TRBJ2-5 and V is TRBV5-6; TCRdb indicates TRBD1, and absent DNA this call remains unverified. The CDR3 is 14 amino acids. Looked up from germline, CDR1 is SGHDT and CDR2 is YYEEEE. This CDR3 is CASSELGVEETQYF.

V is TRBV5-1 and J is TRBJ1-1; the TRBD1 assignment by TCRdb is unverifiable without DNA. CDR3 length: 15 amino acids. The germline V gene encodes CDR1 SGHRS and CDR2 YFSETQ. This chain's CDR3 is CASSLNPGKDTEAFF.

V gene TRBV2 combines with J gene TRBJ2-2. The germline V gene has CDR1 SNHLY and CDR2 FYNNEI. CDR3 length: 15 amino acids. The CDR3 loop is CASSEQTDNTGELFF.

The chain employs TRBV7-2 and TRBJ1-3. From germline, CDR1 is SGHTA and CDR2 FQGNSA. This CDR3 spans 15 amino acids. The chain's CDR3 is CASSLMGFAGNTIYF.

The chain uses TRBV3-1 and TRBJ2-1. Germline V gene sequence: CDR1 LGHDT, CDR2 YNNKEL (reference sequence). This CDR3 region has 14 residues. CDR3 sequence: CASSQVTGLQEQFF.

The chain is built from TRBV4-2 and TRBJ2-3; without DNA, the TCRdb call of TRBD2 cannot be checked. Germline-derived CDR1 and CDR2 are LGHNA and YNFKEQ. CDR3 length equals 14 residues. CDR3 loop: CASSAERSTDTQYF.

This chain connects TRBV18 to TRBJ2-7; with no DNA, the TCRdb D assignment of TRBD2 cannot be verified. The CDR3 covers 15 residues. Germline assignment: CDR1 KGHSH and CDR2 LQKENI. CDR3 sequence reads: CASSPPGAHTAKRYF.

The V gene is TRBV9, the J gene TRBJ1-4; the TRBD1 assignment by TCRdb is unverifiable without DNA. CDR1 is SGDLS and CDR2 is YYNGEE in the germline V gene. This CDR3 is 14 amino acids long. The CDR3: CASSLGHYNEKLFF. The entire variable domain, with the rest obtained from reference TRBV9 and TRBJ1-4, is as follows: DSGVTQTPKHLITATGQRVTLRCSPRSGDLSVYWYQQSLDQGLQFLIQYYNGEERAKGNILERFSAQQFPDLHSELNLSSLELGDSALYFCASSLGHYNEKLFFGSGTQLSVL.

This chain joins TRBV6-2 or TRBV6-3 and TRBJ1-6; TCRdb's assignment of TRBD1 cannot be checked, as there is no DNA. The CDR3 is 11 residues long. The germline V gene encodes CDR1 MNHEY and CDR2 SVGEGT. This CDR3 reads CASSQTGVTHF.

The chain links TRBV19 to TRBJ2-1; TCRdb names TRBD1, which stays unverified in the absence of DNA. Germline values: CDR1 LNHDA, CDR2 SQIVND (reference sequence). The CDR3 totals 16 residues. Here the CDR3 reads CASSDHGTGAYNEQFF.

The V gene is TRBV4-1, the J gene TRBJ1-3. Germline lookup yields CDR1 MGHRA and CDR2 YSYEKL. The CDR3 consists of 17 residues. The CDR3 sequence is CASSPYFPQGSGNTIYF.

The CDR3 reads CASSQVTGTYGYTF. The chain carries TRBV4-3 and TRBJ1-2; TCRdb selects TRBD1, and the lack of DNA leaves this call unchecked. Germline V lookup: CDR1 LGHNA, CDR2 YSLEER. CDR3 length: 14 residues.

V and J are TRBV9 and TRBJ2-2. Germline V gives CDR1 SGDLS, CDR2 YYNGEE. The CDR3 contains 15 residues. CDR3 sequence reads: CASSVPTSHTGELFF.

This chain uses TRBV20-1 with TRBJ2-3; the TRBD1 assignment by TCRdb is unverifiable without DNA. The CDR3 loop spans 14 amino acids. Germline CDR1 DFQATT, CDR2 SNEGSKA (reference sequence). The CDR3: CSASPGTRTDTQYF.